The 8 T cell receptor beta chains given below trace back to one sample, sequenced in a study of vaccination effects on CD4 cells after COVID-19. Generated by immunoSEQ multiplex PCR, the TCRdb table keeps only in-frame clones and is missing some. The sample yields 70,000 to 85,000 clones, around 81% seen once. Antigen-specific CD4+ T cells expanded by the ViraFEST assay with viral peptide pools were then sequenced. Following a roughly eleven-day culture, CD4+ T cells were purified. Two doses of either BNT162b2 or mRNA-1273 were given to each participant. These receptors' targets are unknown. The sequencing used CD4+ T cells from PBMCs cultured with HCoV-229E spike peptides, collected after COVID-19 vaccination. The receptors originated from a human donor who received a COVID-19 vaccine.

V usage is TRBV2 and J usage is TRBJ1-4; D might be TRBD1 (5 bases). The length of the CDR3 is 15 residues. Deletions cut 6 bases from V and 10 bases from J, with 21 bases between. Germline V gene data show CDR1 as SNHLY and CDR2 as FYNNEI. Written as DNA, the CDR3 is TGTGCCAGCAGGGCCACCGGGACGGCTAATTCAAAACTGTTTTTT. Translated, it gives CASRATGTANSKLFF.

The J gene is TRBJ1-1, the V gene TRBV4-1; 9 bases are shared with TRBD1. The CDR3 extends over 15 amino acids. With V trimmed by 1 base and J by 5 bases, 5 bases remained unmatched. Looked up from germline, CDR1 is MGHRA and CDR2 is YSYEKL. This CDR3 is CASSQAGTGNTEAFF. CDR3 nucleotides: TGCGCCAGCAGCCAAGCCGGGACAGGGAATACTGAAGCTTTCTTT.

The chain carries TRBV11-2 and TRBJ2-2; 14 bases match TRBD2. Per germline, CDR1 SGHAT and CDR2 FQNNGV. The CDR3 loop spans 16 amino acids. V gave up 5 bases and J gave up 4 bases; unmatched junction bases: 3. The CDR3 nucleotides are TGTGCCAGCAGCCGACTAGCGGGGGGGGTCACCGGGGAGCTGTTTTTT. Its translation is CASSRLAGGVTGELFF.

The rearrangement joins TRBV24-1 to TRBJ2-3; D is ambiguous. The CDR3 length is 15 residues. Between the trimmed V and J ends, which lost 2 bases and 2 bases, there was a span of 10 bases. Germline V gene data show CDR1 as KGHDR and CDR2 as SFDVKD. This chain's CDR3 is CATSDSAEHTDTQYF. The DNA for the CDR3 is TGTGCCACCAGTGATTCGGCTGAACACACAGATACGCAGTATTTT.

The rearrangement links TRBV24-1 to TRBJ2-1; D gene uncertain. Trimming removed 6 bases at V and 9 bases at J, with 23 bases between. The CDR3 loop spans 16 amino acids. Germline values: CDR1 KGHDR, CDR2 SFDVKD. The chain's CDR3 is CATSRRDATRNGEQFF. The CDR3 nucleotides are TGTGCCACCAGTAGGAGAGACGCCACGCGCAACGGTGAGCAGTTCTTC.

The CDR3 here is CASSQAGGRYQPQHF. The CDR3 DNA follows: TGTGCCAGCAGCCAAGCCGGGGGCCGATATCAGCCCCAGCATTTT. V gene TRBV3-1 (or the pseudogene TRBV3-2) combines with J gene TRBJ1-5, with a weak D call TRBD1 (6 bases). The CDR3 length is 15 residues. Trimming shortened V by 1 base and J by 5 bases, and 12 bases separated the two germline ends. Per germline, CDR1 LGHDT and CDR2 YNNKEL (reference sequence).

This clone has just one count. The J gene is TRBJ2-6, the V gene TRBV20-1, with D perhaps TRBD1 (6 bases). The V and J ends lost 5 bases and 0 bases respectively, with 14 bases between them. Germline V gene lookup returns CDR1 DFQATT and CDR2 SNEGSKA (reference sequence). This CDR3 comprises 16 residues. The chain's CDR3 is CSARDRIISGANVLTF. In DNA form, the CDR3 reads TGCAGTGCTCGTGACAGGATAATCTCTGGGGCCAACGTCCTGACTTTC.

This chain links TRBV20-1 with TRBJ2-1; D call uncertain. Per the germline V gene, CDR1 is DFQATT and CDR2 is SNEGSKA (reference sequence). Between the trimmed V and J ends, which lost 3 bases and 7 bases, there was a span of 4 bases. The CDR3 loop spans 10 amino acids. For the CDR3, the DNA is TGCAGTGCTAGCAGAAATGAGCAGTTCTTC. It translates to CSASRNEQFF.